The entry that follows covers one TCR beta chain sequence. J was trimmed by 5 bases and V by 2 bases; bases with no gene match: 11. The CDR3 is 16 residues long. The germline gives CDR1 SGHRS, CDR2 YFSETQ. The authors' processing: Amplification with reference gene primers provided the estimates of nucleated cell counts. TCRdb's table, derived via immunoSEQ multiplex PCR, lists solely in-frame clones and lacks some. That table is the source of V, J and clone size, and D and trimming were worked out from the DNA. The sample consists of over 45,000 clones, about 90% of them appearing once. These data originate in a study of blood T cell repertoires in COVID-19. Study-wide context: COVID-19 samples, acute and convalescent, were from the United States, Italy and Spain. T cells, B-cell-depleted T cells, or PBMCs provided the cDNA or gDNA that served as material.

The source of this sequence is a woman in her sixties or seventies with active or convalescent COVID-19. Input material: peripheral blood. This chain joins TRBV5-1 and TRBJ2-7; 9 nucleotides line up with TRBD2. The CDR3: CASSFGRSGRKNEQYF. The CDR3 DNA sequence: TGCGCCAGCAGCTTCGGCAGGAGCGGGAGGAAGAACGAGCAGTACTTC. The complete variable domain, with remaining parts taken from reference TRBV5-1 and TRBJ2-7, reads KAGVTQTPRYLIKTRGQQVTLSCSPISGHRSVSWYQQTPGQGLQFLFEYFSETQRNKGNFPGRFSGRQFSNSRSEMNVSTLELGDSALYLCASSFGRSGRKNEQYFGPGTRLTVT.